The source of this T cell receptor beta chain is a study of blood T cell repertoires in COVID-19. Repertoires were generated with immunoSEQ multiplex PCR, while TCRdb's copy carries only in-frame clones and drops some. Of some 160,000 clones in the sample, around 81% were seen once. Study members were between roughly 18 and 90 years old and lived in 20 to 30 US regions. V was pared by 5 bases and J by 2 bases, with 9 bases between. The CDR3 is 12 amino acids. CDR1 is GTSNPN, CDR2 SVGIG, per germline (reference sequence). Material for sequencing was PBMCs or T cells enriched from blood (not recorded which). This sequence joins TRBV30 and TRBJ1-2; maybe TRBD1 (5 bases). This clonotype was sampled from a middle-aged woman who had recovered from COVID-19. CDR3 in DNA: TGTGCCTGGTTAGGGGTGAACTATGGCTACACCTTC. Translation: CAWLGVNYGYTF. The whole variable domain, filled in from reference TRBV30 and TRBJ1-2, reads SQTIHQWPATLVQPVGSPLSLECTVEGTSNPNLYWYRQAAGRGLQLLFYSVGIGQISSEVPQNLSASRPQDRQFILSSKKLLLSDSGFYLCAWLGVNYGYTFGSGTRLTVV.